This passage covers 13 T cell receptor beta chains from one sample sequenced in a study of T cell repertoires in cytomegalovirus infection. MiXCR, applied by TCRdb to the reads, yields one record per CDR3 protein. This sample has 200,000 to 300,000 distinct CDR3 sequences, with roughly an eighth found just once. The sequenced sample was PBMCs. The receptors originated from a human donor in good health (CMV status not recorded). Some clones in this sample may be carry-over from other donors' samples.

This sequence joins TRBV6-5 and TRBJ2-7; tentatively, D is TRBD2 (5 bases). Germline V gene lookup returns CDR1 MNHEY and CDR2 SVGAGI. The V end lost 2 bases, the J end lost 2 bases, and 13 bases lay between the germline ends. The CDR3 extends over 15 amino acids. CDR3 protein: CASSYRPTGTYEQYF. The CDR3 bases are TGTGCCAGCAGTTACCGCCCGACGGGAACCTACGAGCAGTACTTC.

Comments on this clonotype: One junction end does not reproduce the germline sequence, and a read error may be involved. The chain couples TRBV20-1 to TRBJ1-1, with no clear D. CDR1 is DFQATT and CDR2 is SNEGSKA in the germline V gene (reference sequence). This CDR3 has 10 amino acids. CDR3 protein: CSAKNTEACF. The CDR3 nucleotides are TGCAGTGCAAAGAACACTGAAGCTTGCTTT.

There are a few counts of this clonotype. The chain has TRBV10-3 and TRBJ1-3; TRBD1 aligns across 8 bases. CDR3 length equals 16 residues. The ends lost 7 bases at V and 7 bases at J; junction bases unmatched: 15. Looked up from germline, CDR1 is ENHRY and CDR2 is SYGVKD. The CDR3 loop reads CAITSFPGQAENTIYF. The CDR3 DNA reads TGTGCCATCACTTCTTTTCCGGGACAGGCGGAGAACACCATATATTTT.

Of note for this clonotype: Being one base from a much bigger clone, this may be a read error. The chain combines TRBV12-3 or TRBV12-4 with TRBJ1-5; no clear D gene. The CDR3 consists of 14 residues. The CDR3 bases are TGTGCCAGCGAAGGTGAGGGTGGTGACCAGCCCCGGCATTTT. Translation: CASEGEGGDQPRHF.

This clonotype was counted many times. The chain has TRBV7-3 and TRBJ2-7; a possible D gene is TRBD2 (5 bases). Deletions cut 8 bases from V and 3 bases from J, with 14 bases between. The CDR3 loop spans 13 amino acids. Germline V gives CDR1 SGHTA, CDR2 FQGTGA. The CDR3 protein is CASGKEGLYEQYF. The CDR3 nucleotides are TGTGCCAGCGGGAAAGAGGGCCTCTACGAGCAGTACTTC.

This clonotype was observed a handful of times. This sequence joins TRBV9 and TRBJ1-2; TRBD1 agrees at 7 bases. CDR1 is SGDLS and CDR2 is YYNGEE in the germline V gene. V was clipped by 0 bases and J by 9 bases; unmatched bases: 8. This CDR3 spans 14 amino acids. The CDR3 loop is CASSVADRVVRYTF. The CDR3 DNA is TGTGCCAGCAGCGTAGCTGACAGGGTTGTTCGCTACACCTTC.

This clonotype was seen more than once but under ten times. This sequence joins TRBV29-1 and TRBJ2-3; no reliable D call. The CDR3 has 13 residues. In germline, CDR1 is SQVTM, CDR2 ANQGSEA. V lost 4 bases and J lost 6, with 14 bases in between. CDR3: CSVGPAAGDTQYF. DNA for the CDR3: TGCAGCGTTGGGCCGGCGGCCGGGGATACGCAGTATTTT.

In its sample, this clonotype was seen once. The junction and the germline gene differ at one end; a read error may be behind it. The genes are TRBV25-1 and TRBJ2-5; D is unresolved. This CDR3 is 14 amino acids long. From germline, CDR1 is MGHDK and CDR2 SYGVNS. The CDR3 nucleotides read TGTGCCAGCGGTGAATTAGTACAGAAAGAGACCCAGTACTTC. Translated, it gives CASGELVQKETQYF.

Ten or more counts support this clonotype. This chain's CDR3 is CASTTGGGTAKNIQYF. CDR3 bases: TGTGCCAGCACCACGGGCGGGGGGACGGCCAAAAACATTCAGTACTTC. The genes are TRBV6-1 and TRBJ2-4, with 8 nucleotides matching TRBD2. Germline V gene lookup returns CDR1 MNHNS and CDR2 SASEGT. With 7 bases clipped from V and 1 base from J, the junction kept 9 bases outside the gene matches. The CDR3 sequence is 16 residues long.

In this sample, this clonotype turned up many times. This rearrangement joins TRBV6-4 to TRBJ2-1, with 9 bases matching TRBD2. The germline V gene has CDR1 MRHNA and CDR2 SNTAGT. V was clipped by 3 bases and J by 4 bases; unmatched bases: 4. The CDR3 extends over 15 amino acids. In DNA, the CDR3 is TGTGCCAGCAGTGATTCTAGCGGGGATTACAATGAGCAGTTCTTC. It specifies CASSDSSGDYNEQFF.

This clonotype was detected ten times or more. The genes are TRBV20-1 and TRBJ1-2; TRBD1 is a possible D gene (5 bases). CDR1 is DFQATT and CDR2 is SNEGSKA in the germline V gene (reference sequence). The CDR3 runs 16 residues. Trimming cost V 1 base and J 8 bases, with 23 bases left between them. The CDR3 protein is CSARVARSTEVSGYTF. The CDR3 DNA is TGCAGTGCTAGAGTCGCCCGCTCGACAGAGGTCTCCGGCTACACCTTC.

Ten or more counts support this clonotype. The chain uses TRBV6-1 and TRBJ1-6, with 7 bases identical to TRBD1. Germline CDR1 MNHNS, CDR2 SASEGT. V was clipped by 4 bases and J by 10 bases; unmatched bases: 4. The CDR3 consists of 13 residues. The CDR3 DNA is TGTGCCAGCAGTGGACAGGGATACTCACCCCTCCACTTT. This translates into CASSGQGYSPLHF.

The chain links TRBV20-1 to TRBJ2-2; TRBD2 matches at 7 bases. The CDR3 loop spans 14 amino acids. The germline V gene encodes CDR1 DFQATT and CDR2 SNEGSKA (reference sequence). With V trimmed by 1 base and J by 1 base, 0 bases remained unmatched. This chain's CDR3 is CSARGGGNTGELFF. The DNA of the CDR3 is TGCAGTGCTAGAGGCGGGGGGAACACCGGGGAGCTGTTTTTT.